Following are 5 T cell receptor beta chains from one sample sequenced in a study of kidney transplant recipient with SARS-CoV-2 infection. TCRdb itself ran the reads through MiXCR, one entry per CDR3 protein. The table has approximately 240,000 distinct CDR3 sequences, under 30% seen once. The sample consisted of a blood sample, taken at baseline and on approximately day 120 from a kidney transplant recipient. The receptor source for this set is a male patient between 25 and 39 years old who had COVID-19 and was a kidney transplant recipient. The T cells may come from the graft donor.

Points on this clonotype: A read error may be the cause here, since a much bigger clone is one base away. The conserved final phenylalanine or tryptophan is absent from the CDR3, which likely points to a read error. The chain is built from TRBV20-1 and TRBJ2-3, with D tentatively TRBD2 (6 bases). The CDR3 has 15 amino acids. CDR1 is DFQATT and CDR2 is SNEGSKA in the germline V gene (reference sequence). Trimming took 4 bases from V and 0 from J, leaving 14 bases between them. The CDR3 DNA reads TGCAGTGCTACCCGTTCCAGCGGGAGCACAGATACGCAGTATTGT. Protein: CSATRSSGSTDTQYC.

This clonotype was observed at least ten times. The chain carries TRBV11-2 and TRBJ1-2, with D possibly matching TRBD1 (5 bases). This CDR3 is built from 14 residues. Trimming stripped 5 bases from V and 4 bases from J, with 14 bases between. CDR1 SGHAT and CDR2 FQNNGV come from the germline V gene. The CDR3 nucleotides are TGTGCCAGCAGCGGGGGAGGGTTGGGCTATGGCTACACCTTC. It encodes CASSGGGLGYGYTF.

V and J are TRBV7-6 and TRBJ2-7; D remains ambiguous. The CDR3 covers 13 residues. With 4 bases removed from V and 2 bases from J, the gap between germline ends came to 9 bases. Germline V CDR1 and CDR2: SGHVS, FNYEAQ. The CDR3 DNA reads as TGTGCCAGCAGCTCCGGGTCCACCTACGAGCAGTACTTC. Translated: CASSSGSTYEQYF.

The V call is TRBV19, the J call TRBJ1-5; D might be TRBD1 (5 bases). The CDR3 has 13 residues. V was cut by 5 bases and J by 2 bases, with 7 bases left in between. Per germline, CDR1 LNHDA and CDR2 SQIVND (reference sequence). The CDR3 sequence is CASSSGRNQPQHF. CDR3 nucleotides: TGTGCCAGTAGTTCGGGACGCAATCAGCCCCAGCATTTT. Based on the CDR3 plus reference TRBV19 and TRBJ1-5, the full variable domain is DGGITQSPKYLFRKEGQNVTLSCEQNLNHDAMYWYRQDPGQGLRLIYYSQIVNDFQKGDIAEGYSVSREKKESFPLTVTSAQKNPTAFYLCASSSGRNQPQHFGDGTRLSIL.

As to this clonotype: A much larger clone differs by one base, so this may be a read error. The CDR3 loop is CASSAEGGTSGGYTF. CDR3 bases: TGCGCCAGCAGTGCTGAGGGGGGCACTTCAGGGGGCTACACCTTC. This chain links TRBV10-2 with TRBJ1-2, with D maybe TRBD1 (6 bases). The CDR3 sequence is 15 residues long. CDR1 WSHSY and CDR2 SAAADI come from the germline V gene. V gave up 4 bases and J gave up 8 bases, with 20 bases separating them.